Following are 14 T cell receptor beta chains from one sample sequenced in a study of molecular identifiers for immune sequencing clone quantification. TCRdb fed the PCR reads into MiXCR, producing one record per CDR3 protein. The sample lists about 97,000 distinct CDR3 sequences, about a third occurring once. Specimen: naive CD8+ T cells from blood, with Jurkat cell RNA spiked in. Subset denoted: FACS-sorted CD8+CD4-CCR7+CD45RA+ naive T cells. These receptors were obtained from a human donor in good health. Some libraries in this study had Jurkat cell RNA spiked in.

This clonotype was recorded only once. V gene TRBV12-3 or TRBV12-4 combines with J gene TRBJ2-7; D perhaps matches TRBD1 (6 bases). The V and J ends lost 9 bases and 3 bases respectively, with 15 bases between them. The CDR3 is 13 residues long. The CDR3 DNA sequence: TGTGCCAGTGTCCCCCGGGACAACTACGAGCAGTACTTC. Its translation is CASVPRDNYEQYF.

The chain carries TRBV9 and TRBJ2-7; 7 positions match TRBD1. CDR3 length: 15 amino acids. Germline assignment: CDR1 SGDLS and CDR2 YYNGEE. The junction had 8 bases not matched to a gene; V was cut back by 3 bases and J by 2 bases. CDR3: CASSGRQGKAYEQYF. The DNA of the CDR3 is TGTGCCAGCAGCGGGAGACAGGGTAAGGCCTACGAGCAGTACTTC.

Regarding this clonotype: No conserved phenylalanine or tryptophan is present at the end of the CDR3, so a read error is the likely explanation. The DNA is left out, because the CDR3 cannot be placed on it with certainty; the CDR3 is given as TCRdb lists it. The chain employs TRBV4-3 and TRBJ1-1; the DNA was not compared with TRBD1, the D call given in the table. The CDR3 spans 15 amino acids, including both terminal residues. Germline lookup yields CDR1 LGHNA and CDR2 YSLEER. The CDR3 region is CASSQDLLGLTEAFL.

The table lists this clonotype with many counts. This chain's CDR3 is CSARLAGVVNEQFF. The CDR3 region has the DNA TGCAGTGCCCGACTAGCGGGAGTCGTCAATGAGCAGTTCTTC. The V call is TRBV20-1, the J call TRBJ2-1, with TRBD2 identical over 12 bases. This CDR3 comprises 14 residues. CDR1 DFQATT and CDR2 SNEGSKA come from the germline V gene (reference sequence). V lost 6 bases, J lost 6 bases, and 6 bases stayed unmatched.

Concerning this clonotype itself: Without the conserved terminal phenylalanine or tryptophan, this CDR3 likely stems from a read error. The chain carries TRBV29-1 and TRBJ2-5; D uncertain. The CDR3 is 15 residues long. Deletions cut 1 base from V and 3 bases from J, with 15 bases between. The germline V gene has CDR1 SQVTM and CDR2 ANQGSEA. The CDR3 loop is CSVEVALSLEETQYI. CDR3 in DNA: TGCAGCGTTGAAGTAGCCCTCTCACTGGAAGAGACCCAGTACATC.

V usage is TRBV12-3 or TRBV12-4 and J usage is TRBJ1-2; perhaps TRBD1 as D (5 bases). The CDR3 has 13 residues. V was shortened by 3 bases and J by 12 bases, with 17 bases between the two germline ends. DNA of the CDR3: TGTGCCAGCAGTTTCCGGGACCCCACACAGCACACCTTC. It is translated as CASSFRDPTQHTF.

This clonotype appeared a few times. The rearrangement joins TRBV7-2 to TRBJ2-1; 8 nucleotides line up with TRBD2. CDR1 is SGHTA and CDR2 is FQGNSA in the germline V gene. The CDR3 has 14 amino acids. With 6 bases clipped from V and 4 bases from J, the junction kept 5 bases outside the gene matches. Here the CDR3 reads CASSLSGGYNEQFF. CDR3 nucleotide sequence: TGTGCCAGCAGTCTCAGCGGGGGATACAATGAGCAGTTCTTC.

The chain couples TRBV20-1 to TRBJ2-3; 7 bases fit TRBD2. This CDR3 region has 17 residues. Germline V lookup: CDR1 DFQATT, CDR2 SNEGSKA (reference sequence). The V segment lost 5 bases and the J segment 4 bases; nucleotides outside the gene matches: 18. Written as DNA, the CDR3 is TGCAGTGCTGCCACCCCCATTACTAGCGTCTTCCCAGATACGCAGTATTTT. Protein sequence: CSAATPITSVFPDTQYF.

The chain links TRBV21-1 to TRBJ2-3; TRBD2 is taken as the D call from the table, unchecked against the DNA. TRBV21-1 is assigned pseudogene status. This CDR3 region has 18 residues. CDR3 region: CASSNAKHQREITDTQNF. CDR3 sequence (DNA): TGTGCCAGCAGCAACGCAAAGCACCAGCGGGAGATAACTGATACGCAGAATTTT.

This clonotype was recorded at least ten times. The chain's CDR3 is CASSLGRTSGIYEQYF. The CDR3 nucleotides are TGTGCCAGCAGCTTAGGAAGGACTAGCGGGATTTACGAGCAGTACTTC. The chain carries TRBV7-6 and TRBJ2-7, with 12 bases matching TRBD2. The CDR3 contains 16 residues. The germline V gene has CDR1 SGHVS and CDR2 FNYEAQ. V shed 1 base and J 4 bases; nucleotides not matched to a gene: 5.

This clonotype was detected a few times. The rearrangement joins TRBV20-1 to TRBJ2-7, with TRBD2 as a possible D gene (6 bases). V lost 6 bases, J lost 2 bases, and 11 bases lay in between. The germline V gene encodes CDR1 DFQATT and CDR2 SNEGSKA (reference sequence). The CDR3 runs to 12 residues. This CDR3 is CSARGLPYEQYF. The CDR3 DNA reads as TGCAGTGCACGAGGACTACCCTACGAGCAGTACTTC.

The sample holds a few counts of this clonotype. This chain links TRBV20-1 with TRBJ1-1; possible D gene TRBD1, 5 bases. Germline lookup yields CDR1 DFQATT and CDR2 SNEGSKA (reference sequence). The CDR3 loop spans 11 amino acids. V lost 5 bases, J lost 3 bases, and 7 bases lay in between. This CDR3 is CSALTDTEAFF. CDR3 sequence (DNA): TGCAGTGCTTTGACAGACACTGAAGCTTTCTTT.

This clonotype was recorded a few times. The gene calls are TRBV2 and TRBJ2-5; 8 nucleotides align to TRBD2. Per germline, CDR1 SNHLY and CDR2 FYNNEI. The ends lost 4 bases at V and 1 base at J; junction bases unmatched: 11. This CDR3 is built from 17 residues. CDR3 in amino acids: CASSVLAGPVFQETQYF. DNA for the CDR3: TGTGCCAGCAGTGTCCTAGCGGGCCCGGTATTCCAAGAGACCCAGTACTTC.

Many counts were recorded for this clonotype. This rearrangement joins TRBV29-1 to TRBJ2-7; 7 positions agree with TRBD2. Looked up from germline, CDR1 is SQVTM and CDR2 is ANQGSEA. The V and J ends lost 4 bases and 0 bases, in that order; junction bases with no gene match: 6. CDR3 length: 14 residues. CDR3 bases: TGCAGCGTTGCGCCTAGCGGCCTCTCCTACGAGCAGTACTTC. Translating it yields CSVAPSGLSYEQYF.